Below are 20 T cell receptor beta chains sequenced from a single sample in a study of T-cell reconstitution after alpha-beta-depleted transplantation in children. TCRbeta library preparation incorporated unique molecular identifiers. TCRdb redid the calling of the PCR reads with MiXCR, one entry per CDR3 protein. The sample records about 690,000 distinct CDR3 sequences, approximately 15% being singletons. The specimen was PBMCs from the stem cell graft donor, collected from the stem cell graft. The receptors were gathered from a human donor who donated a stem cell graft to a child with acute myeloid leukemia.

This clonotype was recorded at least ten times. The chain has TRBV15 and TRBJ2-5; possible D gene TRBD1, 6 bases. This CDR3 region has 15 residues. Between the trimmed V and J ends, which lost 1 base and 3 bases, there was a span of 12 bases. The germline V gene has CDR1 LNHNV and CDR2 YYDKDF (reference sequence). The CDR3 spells CATSRGGQAEETQYF. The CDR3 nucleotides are TGTGCCACCAGCAGAGGGGGGCAGGCGGAAGAGACCCAGTACTTC.

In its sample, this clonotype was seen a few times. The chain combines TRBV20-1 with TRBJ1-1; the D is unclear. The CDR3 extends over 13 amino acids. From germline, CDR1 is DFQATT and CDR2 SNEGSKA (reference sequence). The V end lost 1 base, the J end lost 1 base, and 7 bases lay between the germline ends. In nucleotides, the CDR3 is TGCAGTGCTAGAGGCCCCCAGAACACTGAAGCTTTCTTT. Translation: CSARGPQNTEAFF.

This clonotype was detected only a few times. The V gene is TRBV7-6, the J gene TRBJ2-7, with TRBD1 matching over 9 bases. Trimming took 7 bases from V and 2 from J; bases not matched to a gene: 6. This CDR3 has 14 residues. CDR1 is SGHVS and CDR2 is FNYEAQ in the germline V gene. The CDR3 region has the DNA TGTGCCAGCAAGGCCCGACAGGGGGCCTACGAGCAGTACTTC. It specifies CASKARQGAYEQYF. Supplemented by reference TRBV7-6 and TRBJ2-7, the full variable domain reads GAGVSQSPRYKVTKRGQDVALRCDPISGHVSLYWYRQALGQGPEFLTYFNYEAQQDKSGLPNDRFSAERPEGSISTLTIQRTEQRDSAMYRCASKARQGAYEQYFGPGTRLTVT.

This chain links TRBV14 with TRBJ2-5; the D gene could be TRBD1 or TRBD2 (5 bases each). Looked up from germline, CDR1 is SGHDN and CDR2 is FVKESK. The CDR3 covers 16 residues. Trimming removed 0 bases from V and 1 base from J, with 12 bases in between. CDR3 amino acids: CASSQDPGRLQETQYF. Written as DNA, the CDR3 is TGTGCCAGCAGCCAAGACCCGGGACGCCTCCAAGAGACCCAGTACTTC.

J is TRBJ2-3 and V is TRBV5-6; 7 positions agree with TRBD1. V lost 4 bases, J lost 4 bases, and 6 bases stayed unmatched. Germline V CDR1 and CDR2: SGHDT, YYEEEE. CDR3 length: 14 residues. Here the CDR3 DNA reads TGTGCCAGCAGCCTGAGGGGGCCCCCAGATACGCAGTATTTT. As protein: CASSLRGPPDTQYF.

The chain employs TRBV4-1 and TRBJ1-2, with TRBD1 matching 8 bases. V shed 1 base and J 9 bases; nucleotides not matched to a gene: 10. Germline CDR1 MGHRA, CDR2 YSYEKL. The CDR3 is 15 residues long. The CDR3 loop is CASSQGPGQDSSYTF. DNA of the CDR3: TGCGCCAGCAGCCAAGGTCCGGGACAGGATTCAAGCTACACCTTC.

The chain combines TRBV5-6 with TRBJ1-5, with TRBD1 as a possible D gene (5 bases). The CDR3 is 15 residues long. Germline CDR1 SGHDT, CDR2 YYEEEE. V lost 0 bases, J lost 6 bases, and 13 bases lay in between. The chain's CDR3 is CASSLGQGLIQPQHF. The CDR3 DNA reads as TGTGCCAGCAGCTTGGGGCAGGGCTTGATTCAGCCCCAGCATTTT.

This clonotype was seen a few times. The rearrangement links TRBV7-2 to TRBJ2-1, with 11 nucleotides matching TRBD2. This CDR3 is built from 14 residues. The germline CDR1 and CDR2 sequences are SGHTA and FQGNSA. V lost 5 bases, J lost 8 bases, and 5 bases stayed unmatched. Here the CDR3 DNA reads TGTGCCAGCAGCCGGGGACTAGCGGTCGATGAGCAGTTCTTC. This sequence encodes CASSRGLAVDEQFF.

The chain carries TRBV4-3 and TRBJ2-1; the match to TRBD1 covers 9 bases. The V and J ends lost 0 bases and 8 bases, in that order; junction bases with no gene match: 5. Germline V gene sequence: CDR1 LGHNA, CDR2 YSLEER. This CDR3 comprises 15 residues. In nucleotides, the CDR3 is TGCGCCAGCAGCCAAGACTTCAGACAGGGGGATGAGCAGTTCTTC. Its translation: CASSQDFRQGDEQFF.

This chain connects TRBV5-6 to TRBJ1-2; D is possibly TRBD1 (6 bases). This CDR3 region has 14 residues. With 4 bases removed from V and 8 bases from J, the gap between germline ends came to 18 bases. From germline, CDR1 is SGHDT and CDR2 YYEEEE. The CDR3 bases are TGTGCCAGCAGCCTTGGAGCAGGGGTTGGGGGCTACACCTTC. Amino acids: CASSLGAGVGGYTF.

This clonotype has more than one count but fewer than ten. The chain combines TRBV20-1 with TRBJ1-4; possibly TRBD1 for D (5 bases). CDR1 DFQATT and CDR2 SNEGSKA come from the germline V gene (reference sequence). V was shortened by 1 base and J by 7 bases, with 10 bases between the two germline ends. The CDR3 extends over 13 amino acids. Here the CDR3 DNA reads TGCAGTGCTAGAGGGGGCGGACTTGAAAAACTGTTTTTT. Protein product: CSARGGGLEKLFF.

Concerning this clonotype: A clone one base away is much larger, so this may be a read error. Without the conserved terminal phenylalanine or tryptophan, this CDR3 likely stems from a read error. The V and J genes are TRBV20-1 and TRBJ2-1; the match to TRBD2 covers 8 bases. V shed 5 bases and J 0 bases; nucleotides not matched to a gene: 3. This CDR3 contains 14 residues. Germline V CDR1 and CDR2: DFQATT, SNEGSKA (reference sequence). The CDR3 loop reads CSAERGSSYNEQFS. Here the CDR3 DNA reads TGCAGTGCTGAGCGGGGGAGCTCCTACAATGAGCAGTTCTCC.

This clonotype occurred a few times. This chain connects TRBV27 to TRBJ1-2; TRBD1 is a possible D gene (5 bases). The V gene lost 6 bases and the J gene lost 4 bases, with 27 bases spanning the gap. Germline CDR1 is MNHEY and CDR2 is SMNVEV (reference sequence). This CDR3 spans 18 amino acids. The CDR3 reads CASSSKPGLTWGLYGYTF. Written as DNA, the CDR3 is TGTGCCAGCAGCTCAAAACCGGGACTTACTTGGGGCCTCTATGGCTACACCTTC.

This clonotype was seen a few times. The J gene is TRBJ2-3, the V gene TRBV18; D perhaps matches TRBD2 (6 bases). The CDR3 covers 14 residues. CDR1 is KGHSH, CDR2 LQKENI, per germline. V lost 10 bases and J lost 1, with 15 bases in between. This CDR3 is CAIPWREGTDTQYF. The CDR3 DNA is TGTGCCATCCCATGGAGGGAGGGCACAGATACGCAGTATTTT.

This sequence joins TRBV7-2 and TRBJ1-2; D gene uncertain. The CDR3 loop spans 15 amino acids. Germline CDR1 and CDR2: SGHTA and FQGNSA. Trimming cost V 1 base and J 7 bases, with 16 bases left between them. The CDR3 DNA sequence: TGTGCCAGCAGCTTAGTGGCGACATCCTTGGGTGGCTACACCTTC. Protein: CASSLVATSLGGYTF.

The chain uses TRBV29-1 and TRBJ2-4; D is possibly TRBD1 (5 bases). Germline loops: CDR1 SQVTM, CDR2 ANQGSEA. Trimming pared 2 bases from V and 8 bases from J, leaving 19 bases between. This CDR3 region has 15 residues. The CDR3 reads CSVELTEQGGDIQYF. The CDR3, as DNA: TGCAGCGTTGAATTGACGGAGCAGGGTGGGGACATTCAGTACTTC.

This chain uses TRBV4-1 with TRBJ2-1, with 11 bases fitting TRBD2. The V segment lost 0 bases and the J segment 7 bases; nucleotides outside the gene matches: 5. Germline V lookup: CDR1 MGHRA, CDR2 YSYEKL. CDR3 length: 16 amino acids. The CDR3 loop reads CASSQEMASGGNEQFF. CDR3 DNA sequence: TGCGCCAGCAGCCAAGAGATGGCTAGCGGGGGGAATGAGCAGTTCTTC.

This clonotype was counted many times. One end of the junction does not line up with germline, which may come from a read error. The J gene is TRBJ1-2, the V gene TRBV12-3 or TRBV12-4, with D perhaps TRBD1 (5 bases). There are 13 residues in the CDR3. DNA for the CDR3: TGTGCCAGTAGTTTAGGACAAGACTATGGCTACACCTTC. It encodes CASSLGQDYGYTF.

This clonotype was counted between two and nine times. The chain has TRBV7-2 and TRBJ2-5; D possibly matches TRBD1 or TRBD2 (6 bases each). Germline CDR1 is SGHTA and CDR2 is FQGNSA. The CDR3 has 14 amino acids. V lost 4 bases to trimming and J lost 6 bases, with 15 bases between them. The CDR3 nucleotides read TGTGCCAGCAGCTCGGAGGGGGGCTGGAAGACCCAGTACTTC. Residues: CASSSEGGWKTQYF. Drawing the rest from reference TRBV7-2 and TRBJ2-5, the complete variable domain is GAGVSQSPSNKVTEKGKDVELRCDPISGHTALYWYRQSLGQGLEFLIYFQGNSAPDKSGLPSDRFSAERTGGSVSTLTIQRTQQEDSAVYLCASSSEGGWKTQYFGPGTRLLVL.

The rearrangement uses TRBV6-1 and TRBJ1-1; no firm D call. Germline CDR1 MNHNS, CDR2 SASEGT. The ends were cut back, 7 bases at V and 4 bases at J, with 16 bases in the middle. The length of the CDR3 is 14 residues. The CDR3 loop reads CASIKNSFFTEAFF. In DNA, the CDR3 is TGTGCCAGCATCAAAAACTCCTTTTTCACTGAAGCTTTCTTT.